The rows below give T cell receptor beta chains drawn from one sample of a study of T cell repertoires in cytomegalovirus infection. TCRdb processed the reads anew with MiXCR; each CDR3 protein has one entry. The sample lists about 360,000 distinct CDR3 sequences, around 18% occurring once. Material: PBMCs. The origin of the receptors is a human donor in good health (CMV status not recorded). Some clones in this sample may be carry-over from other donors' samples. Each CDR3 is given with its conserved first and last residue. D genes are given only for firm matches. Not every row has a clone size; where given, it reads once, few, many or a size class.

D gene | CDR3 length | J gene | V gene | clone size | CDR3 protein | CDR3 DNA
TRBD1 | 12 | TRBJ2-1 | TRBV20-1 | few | CSADRGGNEQFF | TGCAGTGCTGACAGGGGGGGGAATGAGCAGTTCTTC
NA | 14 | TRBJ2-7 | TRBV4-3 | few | CASSQDPDRYEQYF | TGCGCCAGCAGCCAAGATCCCGACAGGTACGAGCAGTACTTC
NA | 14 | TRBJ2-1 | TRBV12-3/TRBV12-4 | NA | CASSMRTFGNEQFF | TGTGCCAGCAGTATGAGAACGTTCGGCAATGAGCAGTTCTTC
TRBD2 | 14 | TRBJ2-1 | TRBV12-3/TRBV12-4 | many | CASSAGGPLNEQFF | TGTGCCAGCTCGGCGGGAGGGCCGCTTAATGAGCAGTTCTTC
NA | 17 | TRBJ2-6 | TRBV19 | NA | CASSRAGAGPGANVLTF | TGTGCCAGTAGTAGAGCAGGGGCAGGTCCTGGGGCCAACGTCCTGACTTTC
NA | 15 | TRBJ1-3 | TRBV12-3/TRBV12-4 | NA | CASSRKTSSGNTIYF | TGTGCCAGCAGTAGAAAGACAAGTTCTGGAAACACCATATATTTT
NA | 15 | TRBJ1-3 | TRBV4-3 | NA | CASSQVAGPGNTIYF | TGCGCCAGCAGCCAAGTTGCAGGTCCTGGAAACACCATATATTTT
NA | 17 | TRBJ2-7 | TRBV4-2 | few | CASSRELAGQSSYEQYF | TGTGCCAGCAGCCGAGAATTGGCGGGACAGAGCTCCTACGAGCAGTACTTC
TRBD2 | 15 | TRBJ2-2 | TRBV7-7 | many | CASSLEAGAVGELFF | TGTGCCAGCAGCTTAGAAGCGGGAGCAGTCGGGGAGCTGTTTTTT
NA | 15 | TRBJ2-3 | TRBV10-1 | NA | CASSETGWGTDTQYF | TGCGCCAGCAGTGAGACGGGTTGGGGCACAGATACGCAGTATTTT
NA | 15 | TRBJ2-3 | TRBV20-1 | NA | CSARVGRTSTDTQYF | TGCAGTGCTAGAGTGGGCCGTACTAGCACAGATACGCAGTATTTT
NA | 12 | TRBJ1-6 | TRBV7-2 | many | CASSSLNSPLHF | TGTGCCAGCAGCTCATTAAATTCACCCCTCCACTTT
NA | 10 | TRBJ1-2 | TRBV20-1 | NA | CSAEKVGYTF | TGCAGTGCTGAAAAGGTCGGCTACACCTTC
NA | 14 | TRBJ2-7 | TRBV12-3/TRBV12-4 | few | CASSSTGESYEQYF | TGTGCCAGCAGTTCCACAGGCGAGTCCTACGAGCAGTACTTC
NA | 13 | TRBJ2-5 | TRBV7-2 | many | CASSSSLQETQYF | TGTGCCAGCAGCTCGAGCCTTCAAGAGACCCAGTACTTC
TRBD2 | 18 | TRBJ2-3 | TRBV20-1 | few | CSARDPSGRHTDTDTQYF | TGCAGTGCTAGAGATCCAAGCGGGAGGCACACCGACACAGATACGCAGTATTTT
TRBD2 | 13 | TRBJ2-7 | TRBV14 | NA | CASSPGPSGEQYF | TGTGCCAGCAGCCCGGGACCTAGCGGCGAGCAGTACTTC
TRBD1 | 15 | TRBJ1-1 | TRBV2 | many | CASIWRTGVNTEAFF | TGTGCCAGCATCTGGAGAACAGGGGTGAACACTGAAGCTTTCTTT
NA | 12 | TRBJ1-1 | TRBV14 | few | CARGTGNTEAFF | TGTGCCAGAGGGACGGGGAACACTGAAGCTTTCTTT
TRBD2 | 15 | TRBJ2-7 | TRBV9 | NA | CASSGGGLAEYEQYF | TGTGCCAGCAGCGGCGGGGGACTAGCGGAATACGAGCAGTACTTC
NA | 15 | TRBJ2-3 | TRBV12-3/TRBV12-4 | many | CASSTLLRSTDTQYF | TGTGCCAGCAGTACGTTGCTGCGGAGCACAGATACGCAGTATTTT